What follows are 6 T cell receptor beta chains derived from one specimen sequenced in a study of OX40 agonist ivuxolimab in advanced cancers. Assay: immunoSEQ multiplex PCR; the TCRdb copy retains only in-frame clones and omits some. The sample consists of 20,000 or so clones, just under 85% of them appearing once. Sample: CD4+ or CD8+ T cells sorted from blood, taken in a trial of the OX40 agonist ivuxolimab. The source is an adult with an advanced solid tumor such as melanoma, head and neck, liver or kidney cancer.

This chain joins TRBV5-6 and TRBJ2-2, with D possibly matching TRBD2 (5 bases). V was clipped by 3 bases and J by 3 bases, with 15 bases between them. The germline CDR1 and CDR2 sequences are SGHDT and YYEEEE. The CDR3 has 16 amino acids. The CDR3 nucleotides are TGTGCCAGCAGCTGGCCCGGGGAAGGCGACACCGGGGAGCTGTTTTTT. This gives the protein CASSWPGEGDTGELFF.

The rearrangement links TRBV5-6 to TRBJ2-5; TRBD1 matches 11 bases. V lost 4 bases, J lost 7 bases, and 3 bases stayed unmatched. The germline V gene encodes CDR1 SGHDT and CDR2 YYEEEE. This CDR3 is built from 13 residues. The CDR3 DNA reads TGTGCCAGCAGCGATGGACAGGGGGCGACCCAGTACTTC. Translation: CASSDGQGATQYF.

CDR3 bases: TGTGCCAGCAGCGTAAACCTCGCACAGGGTGCCGGGGCCAACGTCCTGACTTTC. Amino acid sequence: CASSVNLAQGAGANVLTF. The chain is built from TRBV9 and TRBJ2-6, with D possibly being TRBD1 (6 bases). The CDR3 runs to 18 residues. Germline CDR1 and CDR2: SGDLS and YYNGEE. V was trimmed by 1 base and J by 4 bases, leaving 18 bases between them.

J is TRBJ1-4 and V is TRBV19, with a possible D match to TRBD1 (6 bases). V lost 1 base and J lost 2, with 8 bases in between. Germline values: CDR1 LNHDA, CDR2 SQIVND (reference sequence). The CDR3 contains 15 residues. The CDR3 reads CASSIGGATNEKLFF. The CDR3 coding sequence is TGTGCCAGTAGTATAGGGGGGGCCACTAATGAAAAACTGTTTTTT.

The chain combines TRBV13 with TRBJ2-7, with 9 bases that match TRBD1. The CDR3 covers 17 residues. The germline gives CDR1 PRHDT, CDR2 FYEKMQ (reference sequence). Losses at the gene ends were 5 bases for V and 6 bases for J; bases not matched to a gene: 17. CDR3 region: CASSLLTAGTGKVEQYF. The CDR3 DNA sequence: TGTGCCAGCAGCCTACTCACCGCCGGGACAGGGAAAGTCGAGCAGTACTTC.

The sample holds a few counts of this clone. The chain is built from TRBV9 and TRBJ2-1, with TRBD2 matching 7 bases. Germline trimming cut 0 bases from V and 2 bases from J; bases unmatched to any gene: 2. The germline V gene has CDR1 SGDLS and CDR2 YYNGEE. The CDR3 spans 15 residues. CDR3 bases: TGTGCCAGCAGCGTAGAAAGCGGGGCCTACAATGAGCAGTTCTTC. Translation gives CASSVESGAYNEQFF.